This passage covers 30 T cell receptor beta chains from one sample sequenced in a study of spatial heterogeneity in lung cancer. The time point here: sample taken at primary tumor resection. The study sequenced unsorted whole RNA from tumor, nontumor lung or frozen PBMC. TCRdb redid the calling of the 5' RACE reads with MiXCR, one entry per CDR3 protein. The sample lists 15,000 to 20,000 distinct CDR3 sequences, 20% to 25% occurring once. The sample in question was PBMCs, obtained at surgery. The receptors come from a female donor with early-stage non-small cell lung cancer.

In this sample, this clonotype turned up many times. The chain employs TRBV12-3 or TRBV12-4 and TRBJ1-4; D is possibly TRBD1 (5 bases). The CDR3 totals 13 residues. Deletions cut 1 base from V and 6 bases from J, with 6 bases between. DNA for the CDR3: TGTGCCAGCAGTTTAGGGGGCTATGAAAAACTGTTTTTT. It is translated as CASSLGGYEKLFF.

The V and J genes are TRBV27 and TRBJ2-7; D may correspond to TRBD1 or TRBD2 (5 bases each). V was shortened by 0 bases and J by 3 bases, with 12 bases between the two germline ends. The CDR3 loop spans 15 amino acids. In germline, CDR1 is MNHEY, CDR2 SMNVEV (reference sequence). The CDR3 region is CASSLSRGPLYEQYF. The CDR3 DNA reads TGTGCCAGCAGTTTATCGAGGGGCCCACTCTACGAGCAGTACTTC.

This chain links TRBV5-1 with TRBJ2-7, with no clear D. The V and J ends lost 3 bases and 0 bases respectively, with 7 bases between them. Germline V CDR1 and CDR2: SGHRS, YFSETQ. The CDR3 has 13 amino acids. In nucleotides, the CDR3 is TGCGCCAGCAGCTCCCCTAGCTCCTACGAGCAGTACTTC. Its translation is CASSSPSSYEQYF.

The chain uses TRBV2 and TRBJ2-5; 9 nucleotides match TRBD2. Per germline, CDR1 SNHLY and CDR2 FYNNEI. The CDR3 is 16 residues long. The V segment lost 6 bases and the J segment 5 bases; nucleotides outside the gene matches: 13. DNA of the CDR3: TGTGCCAGCAGCCCCCAAGGGGTAGCGGGAGTGGAGACCCAGTACTTC. It yields the protein CASSPQGVAGVETQYF. The full variable domain, completed using reference TRBV2 and TRBJ2-5, is EPEVTQTPSHQVTQMGQEVILRCVPISNHLYFYWYRQILGQKVEFLVSFYNNEISEKSEIFDDQFSVERPDGSNFTLKIRSTKLEDSAMYFCASSPQGVAGVETQYFGPGTRLLVL.

The rearrangement uses TRBV24-1 and TRBJ2-3; D tentatively reads TRBD1 or TRBD2 (5 bases each). The CDR3 is 15 amino acids. V was shortened by 5 bases and J by 5 bases, with 16 bases between the two germline ends. The germline V gene has CDR1 KGHDR and CDR2 SFDVKD. DNA for the CDR3: TGTGCCACCAGTGGCGGGCAGGGACGGAGAGATACGCAGTATTTT. Its translation is CATSGGQGRRDTQYF.

This clonotype was observed at least ten times. This rearrangement joins TRBV6-5 to TRBJ1-6, with 9 positions matching TRBD1. This CDR3 is 15 amino acids long. CDR1 and CDR2 from the germline V gene are MNHEY and SVGAGI. Trimming took 6 bases from V and 6 from J; bases not matched to a gene: 6. The CDR3 DNA follows: TGTGCCAGCAGCTGGAGGGACAGGGTTAATTCACCCCTCCACTTT. Translation gives CASSWRDRVNSPLHF.

This clonotype was detected a few times. The chain has TRBV3-1 and TRBJ1-5; 7 bases fit TRBD1. Unmatched junction bases numbered 8, after V lost 1 base and J lost 8 bases. The CDR3 is 15 residues long. The germline V gene encodes CDR1 LGHDT and CDR2 YNNKEL (reference sequence). CDR3 bases: TGTGCCAGCAGCCAAGGCGAGGGGGCCATTAAGCCCCAGCATTTT. Amino acid sequence: CASSQGEGAIKPQHF.

This clonotype was picked up a small number of times. The V gene is TRBV29-1, the J gene TRBJ2-3, with D unresolved. In germline, CDR1 is SQVTM, CDR2 ANQGSEA. V lost 8 bases, J lost 0 bases, and 3 bases lay in between. CDR3 length equals 10 residues. The chain's CDR3 is CSSSTDTQYF. The CDR3 coding sequence is TGCAGCTCTAGCACAGATACGCAGTATTTT.

To note about this clonotype: A much larger clone differs from this one at a single base, so this may be a read error. The chain couples TRBV20-1 to TRBJ2-7; D possibly corresponds to TRBD2 (6 bases). V lost 4 bases and J lost 3, with 16 bases in between. This CDR3 has 14 amino acids. Germline values: CDR1 DFQATT, CDR2 SNEGSKA (reference sequence). Here the CDR3 DNA reads TGCAGTGCTACCCCTCCCGTGCGGGACTACGAGCAGTACTTC. It encodes CSATPPVRDYEQYF.

The V gene is TRBV15, the J gene TRBJ2-5; D not certain. Germline loops: CDR1 LNHNV, CDR2 YYDKDF (reference sequence). The CDR3 covers 16 residues. The V end lost 0 bases, the J end lost 2 bases, and 13 bases lay between the germline ends. Here the CDR3 reads CATSRDIQARQETQYF. In DNA form, the CDR3 reads TGTGCCACCAGCAGAGATATTCAGGCTAGGCAAGAGACCCAGTACTTC.

This clonotype appeared many times. V and J are TRBV7-2 and TRBJ2-7; 8 bases align to TRBD2. V lost 5 bases to trimming and J lost 0 bases; unmatched junction nucleotides: 6. Germline CDR1 is SGHTA and CDR2 is FQGNSA. The CDR3 contains 15 residues. CDR3 sequence (DNA): TGTGCCAGCAGCCCCGGACTAGCTCTCTCCTACGAGCAGTACTTC. Translated: CASSPGLALSYEQYF.

This clonotype turned up a few times. This chain connects TRBV6-5 to TRBJ2-7; the D gene is possibly TRBD2 (5 bases). Germline V gene sequence: CDR1 MNHEY, CDR2 SVGAGI. Deletions cut 8 bases from V and 6 bases from J, with 17 bases between. This CDR3 spans 13 amino acids. CDR3 nucleotides: TGTGCCAGCGCTTTGACGGGCCGGGGCGAGCAGTACTTC. It is translated as CASALTGRGEQYF.

The chain couples TRBV28 to TRBJ2-5, with 11 bases that match TRBD2. The germline CDR1 and CDR2 sequences are MDHEN and SYDVKM. The CDR3 length is 17 residues. V shed 4 bases, J shed 1 base, and the junction held 8 bases outside the gene matches. The CDR3 is CASSSRASGRFQETQYF. The CDR3 DNA follows: TGTGCCAGCAGTTCGCGGGCTAGCGGGAGGTTCCAAGAGACCCAGTACTTC.

This clonotype occurred a few times. A much larger clone is a single base away; this may be a read error. The chain carries TRBV2 and TRBJ1-1; D not certain. The length of the CDR3 is 13 residues. The germline CDR1 and CDR2 sequences are SNHLY and FYNNEI. Trimming took 8 bases from V and 3 from J, leaving 13 bases between them. The DNA of the CDR3 is TGTGCCAGCCGGTCGAACGGGGACACTGAAGCTTTCTTT. Amino acid sequence: CASRSNGDTEAFF.

This clonotype was seen at least ten times. The gene calls are TRBV7-9 and TRBJ1-1, with D hard to call. The length of the CDR3 is 15 residues. V was cut by 2 bases and J by 0 bases, with 10 bases left in between. The germline V gene has CDR1 SEHNR and CDR2 FQNEAQ (reference sequence). CDR3 loop: CASSLSAGMNTEAFF. Here the CDR3 DNA reads TGTGCCAGCAGCTTATCGGCGGGGATGAACACTGAAGCTTTCTTT.

This clonotype occurred many times. This sequence joins TRBV5-1 and TRBJ2-7; 10 positions match TRBD2. The germline CDR1 and CDR2 sequences are SGHRS and YFSETQ. This CDR3 contains 14 residues. V trimming: 2 bases; J trimming: 5 bases; junction bases outside the gene matches: 4. CDR3 region: CASSFGTSDHEQYF. Written as DNA, the CDR3 is TGCGCCAGCAGCTTTGGGACTAGCGACCACGAGCAGTACTTC.

There are many counts of this clonotype. This rearrangement joins TRBV5-8 to TRBJ1-5, with 10 bases aligning to TRBD1. The junction had 7 bases not matched to a gene; V was cut back by 4 bases and J by 0 bases. Looked up from germline, CDR1 is SGHTS and CDR2 is YDEGEE. The CDR3 spans 17 residues. In DNA form, the CDR3 reads TGTGCCAGCAGCGCCTGGACAGGGGGTAATAGCAATCAGCCCCAGCATTTT. This sequence encodes CASSAWTGGNSNQPQHF.

The chain employs TRBV6-2 or TRBV6-3 and TRBJ2-7, with D tentatively TRBD1 or TRBD2 (5 bases each). Germline CDR1 MNHEY, CDR2 SVGEGT. The germline V and J ends were trimmed by 5 bases and 2 bases, with 16 bases remaining between them. The CDR3 runs 15 residues. CDR3 nucleotide sequence: TGTGCCAGCAGTAAGCCGGGACGTCCCGCCTACGAGCAGTACTTC. Its protein product is CASSKPGRPAYEQYF.

Ten or more counts support this clonotype. The chain carries TRBV7-2 and TRBJ2-7, with 7 bases identical to TRBD2. The CDR3 consists of 17 residues. Per germline, CDR1 SGHTA and CDR2 FQGNSA. V lost 3 bases and J lost 1; bases outside the gene matches: 12. The CDR3 sequence is CASSLGSGGSSSYEQYF. CDR3 DNA: TGTGCCAGCAGCTTGGGTTCGGGCGGGAGTAGTTCCTACGAGCAGTACTTC.

This clonotype was detected ten times or more. This rearrangement joins TRBV28 to TRBJ1-1, with D tentatively TRBD1 (5 bases). The CDR3 totals 13 residues. The germline gives CDR1 MDHEN, CDR2 SYDVKM. The V and J ends lost 7 bases and 1 base respectively, with 10 bases between them. CDR3 DNA: TGTGCCAGCACTGAAGGGACGAACACTGAAGCTTTCTTT. It is translated as CASTEGTNTEAFF. Complete variable domain (other parts from reference TRBV28 and TRBJ1-1): DVKVTQSSRYLVKRTGEKVFLECVQDMDHENMFWYRQDPGLGLRLIYFSYDVKMKEKGDIPEGYSVSREKKERFSLILESASTNQTSMYLCASTEGTNTEAFFGQGTRLTVV.

The sample holds many counts of this clonotype. CDR3 nucleotide sequence: TGTGCCAGCAGAACCCCGGGACTAGCGGGGGTCTACGAGCAGTACTTC. Translated, it gives CASRTPGLAGVYEQYF. The chain has TRBV6-2 or TRBV6-3 and TRBJ2-7; 14 bases are shared with TRBD2. The CDR3 sequence is 16 residues long. Germline values: CDR1 MNHEY, CDR2 SVGEGT. Trimming took 6 bases from V and 3 from J; bases not matched to a gene: 7.

The chain carries TRBV20-1 and TRBJ2-5; D is tentatively TRBD1 or TRBD2 (5 bases each). Germline CDR1 is DFQATT and CDR2 is SNEGSKA (reference sequence). The CDR3 loop spans 16 amino acids. Trimming shortened V by 6 bases and J by 2 bases, and 22 bases separated the two germline ends. The CDR3 region is CSAIRTRGLLQETQYF. CDR3 nucleotides: TGCAGTGCCATAAGGACGAGGGGCCTACTTCAAGAGACCCAGTACTTC.

This clonotype was picked up many times. V is TRBV12-3 or TRBV12-4 and J is TRBJ2-6; D ambiguous. The V gene lost 2 bases and the J gene lost 0 bases, with 5 bases spanning the gap. This CDR3 spans 15 amino acids. CDR3 amino acids: CASSLRSSGANVLTF. The CDR3 coding sequence is TGTGCCAGCAGTTTAAGGAGCTCTGGGGCCAACGTCCTGACTTTC.

This clonotype was observed many times. The V and J genes are TRBV7-8 and TRBJ2-1, with TRBD2 matching 13 bases. The CDR3 totals 16 residues. CDR1 is SGHVS, CDR2 FQNEAQ, per germline. V lost 5 bases and J lost 9; bases outside the gene matches: 10. The CDR3 spells CASSPSGLAGASEQFF. For the CDR3, the DNA is TGTGCCAGCAGCCCAAGCGGACTAGCGGGAGCAAGTGAGCAGTTCTTC.

This clonotype was found many times. The chain couples TRBV29-1 to TRBJ2-1; D gene uncertain. Germline CDR1 and CDR2: SQVTM and ANQGSEA. The CDR3 sequence is 13 residues long. The V gene lost 6 bases and the J gene lost 2 bases, with 11 bases spanning the gap. CDR3 sequence: CSVQRGTYNEQFF. In DNA, the CDR3 is TGCAGCGTCCAGCGAGGAACCTACAATGAGCAGTTCTTC.

By its share, this clonotype is medium-sized. This rearrangement joins TRBV28 to TRBJ1-2; possible D gene TRBD1, 5 bases. CDR3 length: 18 residues. V lost 7 bases and J 5 bases, leaving 29 bases between the germline ends. The germline gives CDR1 MDHEN, CDR2 SYDVKM. CDR3 DNA sequence: TGTGCCAGCACCCCGTTGGGGACGCGCGTCAGTTCAGGGTATGGCTACACCTTC. Protein product: CASTPLGTRVSSGYGYTF.

This clonotype is classed as medium-sized (0.01 to 0.1%). The chain employs TRBV27 and TRBJ1-6, with TRBD1 as a possible D gene (5 bases). This CDR3 is 15 amino acids long. V was trimmed by 3 bases and J by 7 bases, leaving 13 bases between them. Germline V gene data show CDR1 as MNHEY and CDR2 as SMNVEV (reference sequence). This chain's CDR3 is CASSFEGRGNSPLHF. For the CDR3, the DNA is TGTGCCAGCAGTTTCGAGGGGAGGGGAAATTCACCCCTCCACTTT.

This clonotype appeared many times. The gene calls are TRBV12-3 or TRBV12-4 and TRBJ2-7; 12 positions match TRBD1. CDR3 length equals 15 residues. V trimming: 6 bases; J trimming: 5 bases; junction bases outside the gene matches: 8. The CDR3 sequence: CASSSPGQGANEQYF. The CDR3 coding sequence is TGTGCCAGCAGCTCACCGGGACAGGGGGCCAACGAGCAGTACTTC.

This clonotype was seen repeatedly, ten times or more. The chain uses TRBV20-1 and TRBJ2-3; tentatively, D is TRBD1 (5 bases). CDR1 and CDR2 from the germline V gene are DFQATT and SNEGSKA (reference sequence). The CDR3 loop spans 15 amino acids. Between the trimmed V and J ends, which lost 0 bases and 6 bases, there was a span of 16 bases. The CDR3 here is CSARDPPGNIDTQYF. As DNA, the CDR3 is TGCAGTGCTAGAGATCCTCCAGGGAATATTGATACGCAGTATTTT.

This clonotype has a count of ten or more. The chain combines TRBV7-9 with TRBJ2-7; the D gene could be TRBD1 or TRBD2 (5 bases each). This CDR3 is 13 amino acids long. The V gene's germline CDR1 is SEHNR and CDR2 FQNEAQ (reference sequence). Trimming stripped 5 bases from V and 5 bases from J, with 13 bases between. The CDR3 region has the DNA TGTGCCAGCAGCCGAGGGGTGTTCCACGAGCAGTACTTC. It encodes CASSRGVFHEQYF.